This T cell receptor beta chain derives from a study of cytomegalovirus exposure and HLA in healthy donors. Likely unrecorded immune exposures existed in these nominally healthy donors. Germline V gene sequence: CDR1 SGHRS, CDR2 YFSETQ. V was trimmed by 5 bases and J by 10 bases, leaving 10 bases between them. The CDR3 runs 11 residues. It was with 60 Vbeta and 13 Jbeta primers that the PCR ran. Data came from immunoSEQ multiplex PCR; TCRdb stores just in-frame clones and leaves some out. The sample includes 85,000 to 100,000 clones, about 80% seen only once; the top ten take roughly 6.9%. Study-wide results and caveats: CMV serostatus was the only immune exposure information that was available. There were under 200 TCR beta chains listed as cytomegalovirus-associated. Most CMV-associated TCR beta chains were later found to appear HLA-restricted.

Worth noting for this clone: Its antigen is not known.

Sample: PBMCs. The origin of this receptor is a man aged 40-49 years in good health and CMV-seropositive. The genes are TRBV5-1 and TRBJ2-1, with a weak D call TRBD1 (6 bases). The CDR3 sequence: CASRIQGEQFF. CDR3 sequence (DNA): TGCGCCAGCAGGATACAGGGCGAGCAGTTCTTC.